These 11 T cell receptor beta chains came from one sample sequenced in a study of CD8 T cells in ankylosing spondylitis. Study-wide findings and caveats: What seemed typical of ankylosing spondylitis blood was a TCR beta motif built from several highly homologous variants.

Each CDR3 protein gets one entry after TCRdb re-called the 5' RACE reads with MiXCR. This table has fewer than 750,000 distinct CDR3 sequences, 19% appearing once. Their specific antigens are unknown. Sequencing input: blood, either unsorted or a sorted T cell fraction (not recorded which). The receptors come from a male donor with ankylosing spondylitis.

This chain joins TRBV2 and TRBJ2-3, with TRBD2 identical over 7 bases. The CDR3 is made up of 17 amino acids. CDR1 and CDR2 from the germline V gene are SNHLY and FYNNEI. After removal of 4 bases from V and 0 bases from J, the junction contained 10 bases not matched to a gene. CDR3 residues: CASSVTGEGGSTDTQYF. The CDR3 DNA follows: TGTGCCAGCAGTGTTACGGGGGAGGGCGGTAGCACAGATACGCAGTATTTT.

V is TRBV11-2 and J is TRBJ2-5, with D unresolved. CDR1 and CDR2 from the germline V gene are SGHAT and FQNNGV. The CDR3 spans 13 residues. Trimming pared 3 bases from V and 5 bases from J, leaving 10 bases between. CDR3 DNA: TGTGCCAGCAGCTTCGGCCACGGCGAGACCCAGTACTTC. Amino acids: CASSFGHGETQYF.

V usage is TRBV7-2 and J usage is TRBJ2-7; possible D gene TRBD2, 6 bases. V shed 0 bases and J shed 0 bases, with 9 bases lying between them. This CDR3 has 15 residues. Per germline, CDR1 SGHTA and CDR2 FQGNSA. The CDR3 DNA reads as TGTGCCAGCAGCTTAGCCCTAGCGACCTCCTACGAGCAGTACTTC. Its protein product is CASSLALATSYEQYF.

CDR3 sequence: CASSYSRGRGANEQYF. CDR3 bases: TGTGCCAGCAGTTACTCCAGGGGGCGGGGGGCCAACGAGCAGTACTTC. The chain couples TRBV6-2 or TRBV6-3 to TRBJ2-7; tentatively, D is TRBD1 or TRBD2 (8 bases each). Looked up from germline, CDR1 is MNHEY and CDR2 is SVGEGT. This CDR3 comprises 16 residues. Trimming took off 0 bases at V and 5 bases at J, with 17 bases between the two ends.

The chain uses TRBV29-1 and TRBJ1-2, with D possibly being TRBD1 (5 bases). Trimming cost V 3 bases and J 3 bases, with 20 bases left between them. The germline V gene encodes CDR1 SQVTM and CDR2 ANQGSEA. The CDR3 has 16 amino acids. CDR3 in DNA: TGCAGCGTTGACCCTGACGGGACGGATTCTCACTATGGCTACACCTTC. It is translated as CSVDPDGTDSHYGYTF. Using reference TRBV29-1 and TRBJ1-2 for the parts outside the CDR3, the full variable domain is SAVISQKPSRDICQRGTSLTIQCQVDSQVTMMFWYRQQPGQSLTLIATANQGSEATYESGFVIDKFPISRPNLTFSTLTVSNMSPEDSSIYLCSVDPDGTDSHYGYTFGSGTRLTVV.

This sequence joins TRBV5-1 and TRBJ2-5, with D uncertain. Between the trimmed V and J ends, which lost 0 bases and 1 base, there was a span of 13 bases. Per germline, CDR1 SGHRS and CDR2 YFSETQ. This CDR3 comprises 16 residues. The CDR3 is CASSLGREKRQETQYF. In DNA form, the CDR3 reads TGCGCCAGCAGCTTGGGGCGAGAAAAACGCCAAGAGACCCAGTACTTC. Drawing the rest from reference TRBV5-1 and TRBJ2-5, the complete variable domain is KAGVTQTPRYLIKTRGQQVTLSCSPISGHRSVSWYQQTPGQGLQFLFEYFSETQRNKGNFPGRFSGRQFSNSRSEMNVSTLELGDSALYLCASSLGREKRQETQYFGPGTRLLVL.

This clonotype was counted a few times. The chain is built from TRBV29-1 and TRBJ2-7; 7 positions agree with TRBD1. This CDR3 comprises 12 residues. The germline CDR1 and CDR2 sequences are SQVTM and ANQGSEA. With V trimmed by 4 bases and J by 0 bases, 0 bases remained unmatched. CDR3: CSVGDSSYEQYF. The CDR3 nucleotides read TGCAGCGTTGGGGACAGCTCCTACGAGCAGTACTTC.

J is TRBJ1-4 and V is TRBV9; D is perhaps TRBD1 (6 bases). The CDR3 length is 15 residues. Germline V lookup: CDR1 SGDLS, CDR2 YYNGEE. Trimming took 0 bases from V and 5 from J, leaving 11 bases between them. CDR3 DNA sequence: TGTGCCAGCAGCGTAGGGACAGCAAGAAATGAAAAACTGTTTTTT. Encoded protein: CASSVGTARNEKLFF.

The chain couples TRBV9 to TRBJ1-2; possibly TRBD1 for D (5 bases). V was cut by 4 bases and J by 3 bases, with 13 bases left in between. The CDR3 loop spans 14 amino acids. Germline lookup yields CDR1 SGDLS and CDR2 YYNGEE. CDR3 coding DNA: TGTGCCAGCAGCACTCAGGGCGGCGACTATGGCTACACCTTC. It specifies CASSTQGGDYGYTF.

V usage is TRBV24-1 and J usage is TRBJ1-5; maybe TRBD1 (5 bases). With 8 bases removed from V and 6 bases from J, the gap between germline ends came to 7 bases. CDR3 length: 11 amino acids. Germline V gene lookup returns CDR1 KGHDR and CDR2 SFDVKD. The CDR3 spells CATNGGQPQHF. DNA of the CDR3: TGTGCCACCAATGGGGGTCAGCCCCAGCATTTT.

This chain links TRBV30 with TRBJ2-1; D unresolved. Looked up from germline, CDR1 is GTSNPN and CDR2 is SVGIG (reference sequence). Deletions cut 0 bases from V and 4 bases from J, with 7 bases between. This CDR3 contains 13 residues. The CDR3 loop reads CAWSVLEYNEQFF. Here the CDR3 DNA reads TGTGCCTGGAGTGTTCTCGAGTACAATGAGCAGTTCTTC.